Presented here are 16 T cell receptor beta chains from one specimen sequenced in a study of T cell responses to AZD1222 COVID-19 vaccine (dated by TCRdb to the early 2020s). Interpreted using the paper, the time point label stands for: baseline before first vaccination. Receptor libraries were prepared by the immunoSEQ multiplex PCR assay. Drawn from immuneACCESS, this table holds only the in-frame rearrangements with V and J called that TCRdb kept. Clones are partly lost; checked studies trace under half to an unresolved V gene and leave the rest unexplained. The sample table shows about 180,000 clones, and 85% to 90% are seen once. The ten largest clones capture 1.5% to 2% of the sample. Here the sequenced sample was peripheral blood, taken on day 0 of AZD1222 vaccination. Receptors were obtained from an adult in good health.

V gene TRBV5-8 combines with J gene TRBJ1-1, with D perhaps matching TRBD1 (5 bases). The CDR3 contains 13 residues. The V end lost 1 base, the J end lost 4 bases, and 8 bases lay between the germline ends. Germline V lookup: CDR1 SGHTS, CDR2 YDEGEE. The CDR3 here is CASSLIGGTEAFF. The CDR3 bases are TGTGCCAGCAGCTTGATCGGGGGCACTGAAGCTTTCTTT.

On this clone itself: Different DNA sequences within this sample yield the same CDR3. The gene calls are TRBV9 and TRBJ1-1; a possible D gene is TRBD1 (6 bases). This CDR3 region has 15 residues. V was cut by 0 bases and J by 2 bases, with 11 bases left in between. Germline lookup yields CDR1 SGDLS and CDR2 YYNGEE. CDR3 region: CASSVGAGANTEAFF. The CDR3 DNA is TGTGCCAGCAGCGTAGGGGCAGGGGCTAACACTGAAGCTTTCTTT. Full variable domain (rest looked up from reference TRBV9 and TRBJ1-1): DSGVTQTPKHLITATGQRVTLRCSPRSGDLSVYWYQQSLDQGLQFLIQYYNGEERAKGNILERFSAQQFPDLHSELNLSSLELGDSALYFCASSVGAGANTEAFFGQGTRLTVV.

The V gene is TRBV5-1, the J gene TRBJ1-2, with 7 nucleotides matching TRBD1. Germline CDR1 and CDR2: SGHRS and YFSETQ. V lost 4 bases and J lost 5; bases outside the gene matches: 8. This CDR3 region has 14 residues. The CDR3 sequence is CASSRDRVLYGYTF. For the CDR3, the DNA is TGCGCCAGCAGCAGGGACAGAGTTTTATATGGCTACACCTTC.

V gene TRBV6-5 combines with J gene TRBJ1-6; D not resolved. This CDR3 region has 12 residues. V was shortened by 11 bases and J by 6 bases, with 11 bases between the two germline ends. Germline V gene sequence: CDR1 MNHEY, CDR2 SVGAGI. The DNA of the CDR3 is TGTGCCGCCGGGCAGTCTAATTCACCCCTCCACTTT. As protein: CAAGQSNSPLHF.

The V and J genes are TRBV6-5 and TRBJ1-5, with TRBD1 matching over 9 bases. CDR1 is MNHEY and CDR2 is SVGAGI in the germline V gene. The CDR3 spans 14 residues. Losses at the gene ends were 7 bases for V and 6 bases for J; bases not matched to a gene: 7. The CDR3 region has the DNA TGTGCCAGCACTCCGGGACAGGGTTTTCAGCCCCAGCATTTT. Translated, it gives CASTPGQGFQPQHF.

On this clone: This specimen includes other DNA sequences encoding the same CDR3. This chain joins TRBV6-1 and TRBJ2-2, with a weak D call TRBD2 (5 bases). The CDR3 is 14 amino acids. The germline V and J ends were trimmed by 1 base and 6 bases, with 9 bases remaining between them. Germline lookup yields CDR1 MNHNS and CDR2 SASEGT. The CDR3: CASSEVGGPGELFF. CDR3 coding DNA: TGTGCCAGCAGTGAAGTAGGCGGGCCCGGGGAGCTGTTTTTT.

The chain employs TRBV7-6 and TRBJ2-1; no reliable D call. V dropped 1 base and J dropped 5 bases, with 6 bases sitting between them. The CDR3 totals 13 residues. Germline lookup yields CDR1 SGHVS and CDR2 FNYEAQ. This chain's CDR3 is CASSLEYHNEQFF. The DNA for the CDR3 is TGTGCCAGCAGCTTAGAGTACCACAATGAGCAGTTCTTC.

The chain joins TRBV6-5 to TRBJ1-1; 9 bases line up with TRBD1. V dropped 4 bases and J dropped 6; count of bases not matched to a gene: 3. The V gene's germline CDR1 is MNHEY and CDR2 SVGAGI. The CDR3 runs 13 residues. This CDR3 reads CASSWDRDPEAFF. Here the CDR3 DNA reads TGTGCCAGCAGTTGGGACAGGGACCCTGAAGCTTTCTTT.

This chain uses TRBV11-2 with TRBJ1-2; 7 nucleotides line up with TRBD1. CDR3 length equals 14 residues. The V gene's germline CDR1 is SGHAT and CDR2 FQNNGV. The V and J ends lost 6 bases and 8 bases, in that order; junction bases with no gene match: 12. CDR3 sequence: CASRPTGDQRGYTF. The DNA for the CDR3 is TGTGCCAGCAGACCTACAGGGGATCAGCGGGGCTACACCTTC. The full variable domain, rest sourced from reference TRBV11-2 and TRBJ1-2, is EAGVAQSPRYKIIEKRQSVAFWCNPISGHATLYWYQQILGQGPKLLIQFQNNGVVDDSQLPKDRFSAERLKGVDSTLKIQPAKLEDSAVYLCASRPTGDQRGYTFGSGTRLTVV.

V is TRBV5-1 and J is TRBJ2-5, with D possibly matching TRBD2 (7 bases). The CDR3 is 14 amino acids. V dropped 0 bases and J dropped 5 bases, with 11 bases sitting between them. Germline V gene lookup returns CDR1 SGHRS and CDR2 YFSETQ. This chain's CDR3 is CASSLAGGAETQYF. The CDR3 DNA reads TGCGCCAGCAGCTTGGCGGGGGGCGCGGAGACCCAGTACTTC.

The chain combines TRBV12-5 with TRBJ2-1, with 10 bases identical to TRBD2. The CDR3 totals 20 residues. V lost 2 bases to trimming and J lost 8 bases; unmatched junction nucleotides: 21. CDR1 is LGHNT and CDR2 is FRNRAP in the germline V gene. The CDR3 DNA reads TGTGCTAGTGGTTTGACCCCAGATGGTCGGTTTCCTAGCGGGAGCGATGAGCAGTTCTTC. Protein product: CASGLTPDGRFPSGSDEQFF.

The CDR3 spells CSVDTLNTGELFF. The CDR3 DNA follows: TGCAGCGTTGACACACTGAACACCGGGGAGCTGTTTTTT. V is TRBV29-1 and J is TRBJ2-2; D unclear. The CDR3 runs to 13 residues. From germline, CDR1 is SQVTM and CDR2 ANQGSEA. V was clipped by 3 bases and J by 1 base, with 6 bases between them.

V is TRBV6-1 and J is TRBJ2-3; a possible D gene is TRBD1 (7 bases). The germline CDR1 and CDR2 sequences are MNHNS and SASEGT. This CDR3 has 16 amino acids. Trimming stripped 0 bases from V and 6 bases from J, with 16 bases between. In DNA form, the CDR3 reads TGTGCCAGCAGTGAAGCGGTAGGCAGGGGGAGGGATACGCAGTATTTT. Its protein product is CASSEAVGRGRDTQYF.

This rearrangement joins TRBV7-2 to TRBJ1-1, with 9 bases lining up with TRBD1. Trimming took 2 bases from V and 1 from J; bases not matched to a gene: 2. CDR1 SGHTA and CDR2 FQGNSA come from the germline V gene. CDR3 length: 15 residues. The CDR3 DNA is TGTGCCAGCAGCTTAACGGGACAGGGGAACACTGAAGCTTTCTTT. Its protein is CASSLTGQGNTEAFF.

The J gene is TRBJ1-1, the V gene TRBV5-4, with D perhaps TRBD1 (6 bases). CDR3 length: 13 residues. CDR1 is SGHNT, CDR2 YYREEE, per germline (reference sequence). Deletions cut 4 bases from V and 6 bases from J, with 13 bases between. The CDR3 protein is CASSPTRGAEAFF. CDR3 coding DNA: TGTGCCAGCAGCCCCACCAGGGGTGCTGAAGCTTTCTTT.

The V and J genes are TRBV2 and TRBJ1-5; no definite D call. V dropped 4 bases and J dropped 2 bases, with 12 bases sitting between them. The CDR3 runs to 15 residues. The germline gives CDR1 SNHLY, CDR2 FYNNEI. CDR3 protein: CASSGGTVGNQPQHF. CDR3 sequence (DNA): TGTGCCAGCAGTGGGGGTACTGTTGGCAATCAGCCCCAGCATTTT.